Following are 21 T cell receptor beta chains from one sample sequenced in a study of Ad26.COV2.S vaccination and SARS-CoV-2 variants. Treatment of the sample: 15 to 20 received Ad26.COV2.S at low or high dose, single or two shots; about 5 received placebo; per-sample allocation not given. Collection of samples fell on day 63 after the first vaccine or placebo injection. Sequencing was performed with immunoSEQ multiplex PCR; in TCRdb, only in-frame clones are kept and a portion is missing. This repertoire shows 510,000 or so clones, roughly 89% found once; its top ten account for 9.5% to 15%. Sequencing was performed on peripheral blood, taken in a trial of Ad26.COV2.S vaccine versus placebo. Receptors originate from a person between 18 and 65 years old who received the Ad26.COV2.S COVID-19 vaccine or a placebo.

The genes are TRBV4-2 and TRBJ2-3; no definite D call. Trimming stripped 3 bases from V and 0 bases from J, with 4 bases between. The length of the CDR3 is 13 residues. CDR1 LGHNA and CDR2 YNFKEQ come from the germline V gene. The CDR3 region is CASSHSSTDTQYF. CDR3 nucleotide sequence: TGTGCCAGCAGCCACTCTAGCACAGATACGCAGTATTTT.

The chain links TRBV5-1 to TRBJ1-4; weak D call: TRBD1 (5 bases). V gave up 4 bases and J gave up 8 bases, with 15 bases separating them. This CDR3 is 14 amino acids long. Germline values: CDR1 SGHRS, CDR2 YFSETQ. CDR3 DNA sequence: TGCGCCAGCAGCGTCGATGGGGGTTGGGAAAAACTGTTTTTT. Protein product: CASSVDGGWEKLFF.

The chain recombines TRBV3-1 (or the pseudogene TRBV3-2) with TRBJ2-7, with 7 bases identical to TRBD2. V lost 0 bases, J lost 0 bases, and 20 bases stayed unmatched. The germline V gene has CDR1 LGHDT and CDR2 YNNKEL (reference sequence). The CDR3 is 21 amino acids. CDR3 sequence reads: CASSQELAVLPIPSSSYEQYF. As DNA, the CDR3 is TGTGCCAGCAGCCAAGAGCTAGCGGTATTACCCATTCCCTCTAGCTCCTACGAGCAGTACTTC.

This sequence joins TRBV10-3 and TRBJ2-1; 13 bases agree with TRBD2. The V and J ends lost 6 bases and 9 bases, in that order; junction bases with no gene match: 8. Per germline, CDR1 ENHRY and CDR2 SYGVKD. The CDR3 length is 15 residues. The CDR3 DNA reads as TGTGCCATCAGAGACCCGACTAGCGGGAGGAGTGAGCAGTTCTTC. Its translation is CAIRDPTSGRSEQFF.

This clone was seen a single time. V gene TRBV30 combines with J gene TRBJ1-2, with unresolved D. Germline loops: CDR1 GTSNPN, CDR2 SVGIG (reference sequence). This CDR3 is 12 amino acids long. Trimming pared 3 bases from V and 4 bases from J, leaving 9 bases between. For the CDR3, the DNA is TGTGCCTGGAGGGCCGGACTCTATGGCTACACCTTC. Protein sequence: CAWRAGLYGYTF.

CDR3 coding DNA: TGTGCCAGCAGGAAGGACCCAGCGAACACTGAAGCTTTCTTT. Translating it yields CASRKDPANTEAFF. This chain joins TRBV6-5 and TRBJ1-1; no firm D call. The CDR3 sequence is 14 residues long. V lost 6 bases and J 1 base, leaving 12 bases between the germline ends. CDR1 MNHEY and CDR2 SVGAGI come from the germline V gene.

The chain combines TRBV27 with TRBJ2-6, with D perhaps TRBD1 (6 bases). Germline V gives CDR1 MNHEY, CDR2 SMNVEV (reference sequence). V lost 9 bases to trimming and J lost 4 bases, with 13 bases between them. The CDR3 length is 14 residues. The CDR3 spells CARSTGSGANVLTF. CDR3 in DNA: TGTGCCAGATCGACAGGATCCGGGGCCAACGTCCTGACTTTC.

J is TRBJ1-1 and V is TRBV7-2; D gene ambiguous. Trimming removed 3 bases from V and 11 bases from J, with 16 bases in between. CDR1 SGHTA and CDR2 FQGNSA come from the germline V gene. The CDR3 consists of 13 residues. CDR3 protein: CASSLGPTEGAFF. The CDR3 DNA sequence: TGTGCCAGCAGCTTGGGTCCGACGGAAGGGGCTTTCTTT.

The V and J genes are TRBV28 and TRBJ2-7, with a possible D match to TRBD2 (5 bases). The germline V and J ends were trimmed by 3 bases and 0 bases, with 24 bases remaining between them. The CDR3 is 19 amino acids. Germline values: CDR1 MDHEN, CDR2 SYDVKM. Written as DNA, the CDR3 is TGTGCCAGCAGTTTTAAGGTGGGTGTGACCAGACTACTCTCCTACGAGCAGTACTTC. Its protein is CASSFKVGVTRLLSYEQYF.

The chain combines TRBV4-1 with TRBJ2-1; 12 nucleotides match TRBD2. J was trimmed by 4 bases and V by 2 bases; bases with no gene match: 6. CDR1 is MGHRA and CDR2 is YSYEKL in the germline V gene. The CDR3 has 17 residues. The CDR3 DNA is TGCGCCAGCAGCCAAAGGCTAGCGGGAGGGCCTTACAATGAGCAGTTCTTC. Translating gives CASSQRLAGGPYNEQFF.

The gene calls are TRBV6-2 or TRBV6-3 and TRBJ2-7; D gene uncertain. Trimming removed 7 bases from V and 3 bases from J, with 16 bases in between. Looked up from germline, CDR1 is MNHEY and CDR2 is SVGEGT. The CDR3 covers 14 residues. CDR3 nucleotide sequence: TGTGCCAGCACCCCCCTAGGTAGGAGCTACGAGCAGTACTTC. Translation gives CASTPLGRSYEQYF.

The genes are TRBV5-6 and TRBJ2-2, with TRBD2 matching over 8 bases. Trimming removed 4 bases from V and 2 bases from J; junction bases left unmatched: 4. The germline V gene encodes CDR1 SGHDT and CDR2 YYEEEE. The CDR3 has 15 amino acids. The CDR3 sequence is CASSQLAVNTGELFF. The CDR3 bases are TGTGCCAGCAGCCAACTAGCGGTTAACACCGGGGAGCTGTTTTTT.

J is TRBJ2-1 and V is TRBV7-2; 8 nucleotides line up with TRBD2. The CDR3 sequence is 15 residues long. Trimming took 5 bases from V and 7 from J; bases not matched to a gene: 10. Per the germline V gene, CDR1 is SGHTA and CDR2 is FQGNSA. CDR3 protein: CASSIGRAFENEQFF. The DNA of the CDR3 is TGTGCCAGCAGCATCGGGAGGGCCTTCGAAAATGAGCAGTTCTTC. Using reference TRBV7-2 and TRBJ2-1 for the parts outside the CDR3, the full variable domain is GAGVSQSPSNKVTEKGKDVELRCDPISGHTALYWYRQSLGQGLEFLIYFQGNSAPDKSGLPSDRFSAERTGGSVSTLTIQRTQQEDSAVYLCASSIGRAFENEQFFGPGTRLTVL.

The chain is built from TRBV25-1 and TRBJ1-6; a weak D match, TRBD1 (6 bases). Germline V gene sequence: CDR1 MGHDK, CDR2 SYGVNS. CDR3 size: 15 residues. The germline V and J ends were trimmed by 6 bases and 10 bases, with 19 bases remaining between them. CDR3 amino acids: CASSPTGHVGSPLHF. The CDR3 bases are TGTGCCAGCAGCCCTACAGGGCATGTTGGGTCACCCCTCCACTTT.

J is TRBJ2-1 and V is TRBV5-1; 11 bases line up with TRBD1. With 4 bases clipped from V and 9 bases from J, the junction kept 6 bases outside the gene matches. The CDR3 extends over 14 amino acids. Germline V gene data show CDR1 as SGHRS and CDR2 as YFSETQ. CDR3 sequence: CASSPGQGAREQFF. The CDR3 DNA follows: TGCGCCAGCAGCCCTGGACAGGGGGCCCGTGAGCAGTTCTTC.

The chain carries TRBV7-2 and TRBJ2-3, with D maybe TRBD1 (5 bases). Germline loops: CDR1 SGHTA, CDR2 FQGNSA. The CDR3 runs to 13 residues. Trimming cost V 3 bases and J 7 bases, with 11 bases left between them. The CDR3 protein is CASSLRRQNTQYF. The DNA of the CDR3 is TGTGCCAGCAGCTTGCGTAGACAGAATACGCAGTATTTT.

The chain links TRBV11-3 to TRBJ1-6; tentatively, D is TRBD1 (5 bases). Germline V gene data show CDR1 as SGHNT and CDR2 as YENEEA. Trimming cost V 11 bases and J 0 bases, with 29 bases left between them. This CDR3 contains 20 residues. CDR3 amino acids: CASLVAPVRTGGSYNSPLHF. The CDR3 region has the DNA TGTGCCTCTCTTGTGGCCCCTGTCCGCACTGGGGGCTCCTATAATTCACCCCTCCACTTT.

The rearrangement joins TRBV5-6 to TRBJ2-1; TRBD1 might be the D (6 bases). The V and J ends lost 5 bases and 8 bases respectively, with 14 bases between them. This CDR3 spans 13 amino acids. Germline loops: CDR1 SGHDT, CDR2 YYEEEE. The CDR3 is CASRFRGWDEQFF. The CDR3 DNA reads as TGTGCCAGCAGATTCAGGGGTTGGGATGAGCAGTTCTTC.

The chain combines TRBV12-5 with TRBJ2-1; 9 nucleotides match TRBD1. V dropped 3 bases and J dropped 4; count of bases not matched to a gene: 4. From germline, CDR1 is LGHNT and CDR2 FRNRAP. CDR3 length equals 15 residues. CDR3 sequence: CASGFAGTGYNEQFF. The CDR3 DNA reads TGTGCTAGTGGTTTTGCGGGGACAGGGTACAATGAGCAGTTCTTC.

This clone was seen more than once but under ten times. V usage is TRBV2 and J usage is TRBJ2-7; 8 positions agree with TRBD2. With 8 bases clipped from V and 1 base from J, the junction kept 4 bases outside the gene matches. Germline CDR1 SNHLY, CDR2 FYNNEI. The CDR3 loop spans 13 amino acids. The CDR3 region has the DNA TGTGCCAGCTCTACTAGCGGATCCTACGAGCAGTACTTC. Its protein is CASSTSGSYEQYF.

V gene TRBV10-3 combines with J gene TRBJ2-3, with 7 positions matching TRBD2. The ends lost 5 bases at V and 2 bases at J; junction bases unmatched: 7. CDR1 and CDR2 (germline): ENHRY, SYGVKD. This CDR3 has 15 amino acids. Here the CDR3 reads CAISRSGGSTDTQYF. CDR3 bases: TGTGCCATCAGTAGGTCCGGGGGGTCCACAGATACGCAGTATTTT.